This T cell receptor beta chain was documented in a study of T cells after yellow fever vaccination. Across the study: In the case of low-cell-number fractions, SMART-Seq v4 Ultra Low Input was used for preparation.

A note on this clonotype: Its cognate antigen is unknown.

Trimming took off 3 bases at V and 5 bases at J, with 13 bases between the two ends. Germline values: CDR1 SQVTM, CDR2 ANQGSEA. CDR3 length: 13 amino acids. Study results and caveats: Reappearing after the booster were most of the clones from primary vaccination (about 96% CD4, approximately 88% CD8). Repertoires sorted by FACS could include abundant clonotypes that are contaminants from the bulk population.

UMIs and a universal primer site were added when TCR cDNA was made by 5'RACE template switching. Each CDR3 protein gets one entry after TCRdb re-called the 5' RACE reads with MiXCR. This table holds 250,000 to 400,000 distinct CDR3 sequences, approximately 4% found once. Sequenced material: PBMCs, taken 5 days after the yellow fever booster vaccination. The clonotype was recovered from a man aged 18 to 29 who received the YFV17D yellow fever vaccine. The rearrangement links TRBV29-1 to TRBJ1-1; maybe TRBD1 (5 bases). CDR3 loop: CSVENRPGTEAFF. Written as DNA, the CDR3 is TGCAGCGTTGAGAACAGGCCGGGGACTGAAGCTTTCTTT.